This TCR beta chain was found in a study of OX40 agonist ivuxolimab in advanced cancers. Study-level information: The study reported partial responses in three patients: one hepatocellular carcinoma, two cutaneous melanoma.

People who had autoimmune disease history or systemic immunosuppression were excluded. V shed 0 bases and J shed 6 bases, with 6 bases lying between them. Germline V gives CDR1 LGHNA, CDR2 YSLEER. The length of the CDR3 is 13 residues. Method: immunoSEQ multiplex PCR; TCRdb's copy keeps in-frame clones and lacks some. The sample holds some 65,000 clones, about nine tenths seen once. This sample comprised CD4+ or CD8+ T cells sorted from blood, obtained in a trial of the OX40 agonist ivuxolimab. V gene TRBV4-3 combines with J gene TRBJ2-4; the D is unclear. The TCR sequence derives from an adult with an advanced solid tumor such as melanoma, head and neck, liver or kidney cancer. For the CDR3, the DNA is TGCGCCAGCAGCCAAGAGAAGTCAAACATTCAGTACTTC. Residues: CASSQEKSNIQYF.